This T cell receptor beta chain came from a study of Ad26.COV2.S vaccination and SARS-CoV-2 variants. The CDR3 consists of 11 residues. V lost 4 bases and J lost 12; bases outside the gene matches: 8. CDR1 GTSNPN and CDR2 SVGIG come from the germline V gene (reference sequence). Repertoires were generated with immunoSEQ multiplex PCR, while TCRdb's copy carries only in-frame clones and drops some. The repertoire has some 340,000 clones, roughly 86% of them found once; the top ten carry 1.9%. Treatment indicated: roughly 18 received Ad26.COV2.S at low or high dose, single or two shots; about five received placebo; per-sample allocation not given. Specimens were obtained on day 63 following the first vaccine or placebo injection.

Source: peripheral blood, taken in a trial of Ad26.COV2.S vaccine versus placebo. This receptor was identified in a person between 18 and 65 years old who received the Ad26.COV2.S COVID-19 vaccine or a placebo. V is TRBV30 and J is TRBJ1-2, with 7 nucleotides matching TRBD1. The CDR3 region is CAWNEGAYNTF. CDR3 in DNA: TGTGCCTGGAACGAGGGGGCGTATAACACCTTC. Combining the CDR3 with reference TRBV30 and TRBJ1-2 gives the whole variable domain SQTIHQWPATLVQPVGSPLSLECTVEGTSNPNLYWYRQAAGRGLQLLFYSVGIGQISSEVPQNLSASRPQDRQFILSSKKLLLSDSGFYLCAWNEGAYNTFGSGTRLTVV.